The sequence of this T cell receptor (beta chain) was determined in a study of T-cell reconstitution after alpha-beta-depleted transplantation in children. V shed 6 bases and J shed 5 bases, with 13 bases lying between them. CDR1 and CDR2 (germline): SQVTM, ANQGSEA. The CDR3 runs 12 residues. The library targeted TCRbeta and was prepared with unique molecular identifiers. Using its own MiXCR run on the PCR reads, TCRdb lists one record per CDR3 protein. There are more than 550,000 distinct CDR3 sequences in the sample; roughly a tenth occur only once, and 4% to 5% lies in the top ten. The chain couples TRBV29-1 to TRBJ2-5; D possibly corresponds to TRBD1 (5 bases). The clonotype comes from a human donor who donated a stem cell graft to a child with acute myeloid leukemia. The sample consisted of PBMCs from the stem cell graft donor, taken from the stem cell graft. CDR3 protein: CSVAGPAETQYF. CDR3 in DNA: TGCAGCGTGGCAGGGCCGGCGGAGACCCAGTACTTC. Drawing the rest from reference TRBV29-1 and TRBJ2-5, the complete variable domain is SAVISQKPSRDICQRGTSLTIQCQVDSQVTMMFWYRQQPGQSLTLIATANQGSEATYESGFVIDKFPISRPNLTFSTLTVSNMSPEDSSIYLCSVAGPAETQYFGPGTRLLVL.